The 5 T cell receptor beta chains below all came from one sample that was sequenced in a study of T cell responses to AZD1222 COVID-19 vaccine. Clones were read by immunoSEQ multiplex PCR, and TCRdb kept only the in-frame ones, dropping some. The sample holds roughly 150,000 clones; approximately 90% are singletons and the top ten take approximately 2.3%. The input for sequencing was peripheral blood, taken on day 0 of AZD1222 vaccination. The source of these receptors is an adult in good health.

J is TRBJ2-7 and V is TRBV28; TRBD2 agrees at 7 bases. The CDR3 extends over 14 amino acids. The germline CDR1 and CDR2 sequences are MDHEN and SYDVKM. V lost 10 bases, J lost 6 bases, and 15 bases stayed unmatched. Here the CDR3 DNA reads TGTGCCACGCGTGGACTAGTTGTAAGGGGCGAGCAGTACTTC. Protein product: CATRGLVVRGEQYF.

The chain uses TRBV7-2 and TRBJ2-7, with 9 nucleotides matching TRBD2. The V gene end was trimmed by 5 bases and the J gene end by 4 bases; junction bases not matched to a gene: 6. Germline CDR1 is SGHTA and CDR2 is FQGNSA. The CDR3 spans 14 residues. CDR3 nucleotides: TGTGCCAGCAGCGCCCTGACTAGCGGTTACGAGCAGTACTTC. Its protein is CASSALTSGYEQYF. The variable domain in full, completed from reference TRBV7-2 and TRBJ2-7, reads GAGVSQSPSNKVTEKGKDVELRCDPISGHTALYWYRQSLGQGLEFLIYFQGNSAPDKSGLPSDRFSAERTGGSVSTLTIQRTQQEDSAVYLCASSALTSGYEQYFGPGTRLTVT.

This sequence joins TRBV6-5 and TRBJ1-6, with D hard to call. Germline assignment: CDR1 MNHEY and CDR2 SVGAGI. V lost 2 bases, J lost 7 bases, and 9 bases lay in between. The CDR3 is 14 amino acids. In DNA, the CDR3 is TGTGCCAGCAGTTACAGCGAGCCAAATTCACCCCTCCACTTT. Its protein product is CASSYSEPNSPLHF.

The chain carries TRBV4-1 and TRBJ2-3; 9 bases match TRBD1. The CDR3 is 16 residues long. The germline CDR1 and CDR2 sequences are MGHRA and YSYEKL. With 3 bases clipped from V and 2 bases from J, the junction kept 6 bases outside the gene matches. The CDR3 protein is CASSHPGQGHTDTQYF. CDR3 in DNA: TGCGCCAGCAGCCACCCGGGACAGGGTCACACAGATACGCAGTATTTT.

V is TRBV4-3 and J is TRBJ2-4; 7 positions agree with TRBD1. The trim removed 0 bases at V and 6 bases at J, leaving 11 bases unmatched. Germline CDR1 reads LGHNA; CDR2 reads YSLEER. The CDR3 length is 17 residues. Here the CDR3 DNA reads TGCGCCAGCAGCCAAGATTTTAGGGGACAGAGGGGAAACATTCAGTACTTC. Its protein is CASSQDFRGQRGNIQYF.